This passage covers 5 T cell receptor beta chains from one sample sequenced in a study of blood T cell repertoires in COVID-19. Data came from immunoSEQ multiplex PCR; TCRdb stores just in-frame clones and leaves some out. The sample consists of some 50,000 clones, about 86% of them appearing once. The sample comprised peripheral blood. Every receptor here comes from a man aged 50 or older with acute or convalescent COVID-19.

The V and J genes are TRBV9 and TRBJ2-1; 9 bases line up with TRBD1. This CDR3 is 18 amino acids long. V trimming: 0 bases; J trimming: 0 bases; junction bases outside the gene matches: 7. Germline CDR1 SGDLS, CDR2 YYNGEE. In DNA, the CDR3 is TGTGCCAGCAGCGTAGCTCCACAGGGGGCGACCTCCTACAATGAGCAGTTCTTC. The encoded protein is CASSVAPQGATSYNEQFF.

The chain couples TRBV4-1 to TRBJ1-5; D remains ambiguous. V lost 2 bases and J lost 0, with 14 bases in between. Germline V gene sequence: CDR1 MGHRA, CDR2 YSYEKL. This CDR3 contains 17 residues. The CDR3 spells CASSQFEGGDSNQPQHF. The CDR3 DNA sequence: TGCGCCAGCAGCCAATTTGAGGGTGGGGATAGCAATCAGCCCCAGCATTTT.

Written as DNA, the CDR3 is TGTGCCAGCAGCGTAGTCGGGGGTAACTATGGCTACACCTTC. This translates into CASSVVGGNYGYTF. V and J are TRBV9 and TRBJ1-2, with TRBD1 as a possible D gene (5 bases). The V end lost 0 bases, the J end lost 1 base, and 7 bases lay between the germline ends. This CDR3 is 14 amino acids long. Germline lookup yields CDR1 SGDLS and CDR2 YYNGEE. Using reference TRBV9 and TRBJ1-2 for the parts outside the CDR3, the full variable domain is DSGVTQTPKHLITATGQRVTLRCSPRSGDLSVYWYQQSLDQGLQFLIQYYNGEERAKGNILERFSAQQFPDLHSELNLSSLELGDSALYFCASSVVGGNYGYTFGSGTRLTVV.

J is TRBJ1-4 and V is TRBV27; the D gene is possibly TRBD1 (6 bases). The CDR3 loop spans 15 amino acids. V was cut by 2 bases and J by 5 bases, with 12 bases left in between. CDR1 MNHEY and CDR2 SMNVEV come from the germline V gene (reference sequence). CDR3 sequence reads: CASSLMGGPNEKLFF. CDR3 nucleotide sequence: TGTGCCAGCAGTTTAATGGGGGGGCCGAATGAAAAACTGTTTTTT.

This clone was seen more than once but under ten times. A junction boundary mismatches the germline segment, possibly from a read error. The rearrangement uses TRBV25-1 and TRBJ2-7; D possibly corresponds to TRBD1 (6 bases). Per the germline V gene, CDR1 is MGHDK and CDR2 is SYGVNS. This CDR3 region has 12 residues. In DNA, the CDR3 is TGTGCCAGTAGTGGGGGCATTTACGAGCAGTACTTC. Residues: CASSGGIYEQYF.